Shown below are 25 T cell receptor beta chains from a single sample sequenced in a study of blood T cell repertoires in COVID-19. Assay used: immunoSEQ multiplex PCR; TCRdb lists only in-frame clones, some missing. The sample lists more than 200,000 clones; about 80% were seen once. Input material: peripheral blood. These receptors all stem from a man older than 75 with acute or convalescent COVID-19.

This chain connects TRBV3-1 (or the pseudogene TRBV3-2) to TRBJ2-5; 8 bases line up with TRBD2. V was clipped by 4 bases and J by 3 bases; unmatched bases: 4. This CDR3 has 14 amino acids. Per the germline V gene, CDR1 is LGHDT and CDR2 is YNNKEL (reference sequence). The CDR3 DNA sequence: TGTGCCAGCAGCCGAAGAGCGGGAGAAGAGACCCAGTACTTC. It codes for CASSRRAGEETQYF.

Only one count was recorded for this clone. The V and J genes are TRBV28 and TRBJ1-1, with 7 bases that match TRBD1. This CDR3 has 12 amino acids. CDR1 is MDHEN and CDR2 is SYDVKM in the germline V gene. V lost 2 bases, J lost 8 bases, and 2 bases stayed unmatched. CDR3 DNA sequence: TGTGCCAGCAGTTTAGAGACAGGGGAAGCTTTCTTT. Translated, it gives CASSLETGEAFF.

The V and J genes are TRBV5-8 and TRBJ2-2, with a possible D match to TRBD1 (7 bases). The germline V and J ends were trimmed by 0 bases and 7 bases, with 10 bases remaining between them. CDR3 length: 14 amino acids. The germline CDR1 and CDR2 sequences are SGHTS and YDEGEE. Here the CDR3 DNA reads TGTGCCAGCAGCTTGGCAGGGGGGCACGGGGAGCTGTTTTTT. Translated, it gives CASSLAGGHGELFF.

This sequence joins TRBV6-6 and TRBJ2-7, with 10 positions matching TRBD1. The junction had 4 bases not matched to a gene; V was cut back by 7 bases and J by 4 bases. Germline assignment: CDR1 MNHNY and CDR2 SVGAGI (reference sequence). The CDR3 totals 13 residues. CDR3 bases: TGTGCCAGCAAGACAGGGGGCTTTTACGAGCAGTACTTC. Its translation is CASKTGGFYEQYF.

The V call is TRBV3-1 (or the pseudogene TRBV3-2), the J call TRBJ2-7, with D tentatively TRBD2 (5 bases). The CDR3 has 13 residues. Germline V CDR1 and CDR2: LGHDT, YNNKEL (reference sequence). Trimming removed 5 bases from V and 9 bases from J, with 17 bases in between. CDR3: CASSSREGAGQYF. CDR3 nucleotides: TGTGCCAGCAGCTCAAGAGAGGGCGCCGGGCAGTACTTC.

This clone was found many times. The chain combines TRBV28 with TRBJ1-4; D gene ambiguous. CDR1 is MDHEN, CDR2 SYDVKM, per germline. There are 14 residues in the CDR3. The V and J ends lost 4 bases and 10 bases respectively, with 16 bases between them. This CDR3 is CASSSHSYIGKLFF. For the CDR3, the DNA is TGTGCCAGCAGTTCTCATTCTTATATCGGAAAACTGTTTTTT.

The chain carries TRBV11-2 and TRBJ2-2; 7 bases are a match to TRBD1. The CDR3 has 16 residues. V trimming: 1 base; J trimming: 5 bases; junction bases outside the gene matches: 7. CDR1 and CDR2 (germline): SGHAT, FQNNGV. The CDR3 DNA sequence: TGTGCCAGCAGCTTAGTGGGACAGAGATTGACCGGGGAGCTGTTTTTT. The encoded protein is CASSLVGQRLTGELFF.

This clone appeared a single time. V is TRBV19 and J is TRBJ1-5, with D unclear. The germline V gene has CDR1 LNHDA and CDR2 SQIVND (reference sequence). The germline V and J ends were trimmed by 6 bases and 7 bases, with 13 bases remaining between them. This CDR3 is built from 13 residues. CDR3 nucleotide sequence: TGTGCCAGTAGGCGAAACGGTAGACAGCCCCAGCATTTT. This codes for CASRRNGRQPQHF.

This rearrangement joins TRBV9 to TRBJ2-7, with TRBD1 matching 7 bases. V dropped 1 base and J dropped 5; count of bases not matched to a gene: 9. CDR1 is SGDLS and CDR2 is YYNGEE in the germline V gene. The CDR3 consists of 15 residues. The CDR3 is CASSVTGTVADEQYF. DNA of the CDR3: TGTGCCAGCAGCGTAACCGGGACAGTAGCTGACGAGCAGTACTTC. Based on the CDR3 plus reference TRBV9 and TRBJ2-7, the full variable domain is DSGVTQTPKHLITATGQRVTLRCSPRSGDLSVYWYQQSLDQGLQFLIQYYNGEERAKGNILERFSAQQFPDLHSELNLSSLELGDSALYFCASSVTGTVADEQYFGPGTRLTVT.

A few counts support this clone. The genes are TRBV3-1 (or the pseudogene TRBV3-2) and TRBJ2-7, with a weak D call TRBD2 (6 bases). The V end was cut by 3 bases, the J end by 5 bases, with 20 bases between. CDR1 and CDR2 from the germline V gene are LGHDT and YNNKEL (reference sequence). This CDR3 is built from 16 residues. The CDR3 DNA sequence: TGTGCCAGCAGCCAGTCGAACCCGGGACTCCGTAACGAGCAGTACTTC. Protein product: CASSQSNPGLRNEQYF.

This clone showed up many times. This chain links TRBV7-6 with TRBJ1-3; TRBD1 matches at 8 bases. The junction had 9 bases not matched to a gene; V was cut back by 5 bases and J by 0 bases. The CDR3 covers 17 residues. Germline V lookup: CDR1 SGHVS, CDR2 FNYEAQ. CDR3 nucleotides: TGTGCCAGCAGCCGCAGGGGGCTTTCCGCCTCTGGAAACACCATATATTTT. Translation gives CASSRRGLSASGNTIYF.

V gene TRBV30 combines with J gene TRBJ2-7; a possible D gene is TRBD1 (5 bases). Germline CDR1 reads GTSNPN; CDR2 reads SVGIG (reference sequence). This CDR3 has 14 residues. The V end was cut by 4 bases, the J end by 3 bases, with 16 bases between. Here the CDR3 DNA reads TGTGCCTGGATACGGCAGGGAACTTTCTACGAGCAGTACTTC. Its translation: CAWIRQGTFYEQYF.

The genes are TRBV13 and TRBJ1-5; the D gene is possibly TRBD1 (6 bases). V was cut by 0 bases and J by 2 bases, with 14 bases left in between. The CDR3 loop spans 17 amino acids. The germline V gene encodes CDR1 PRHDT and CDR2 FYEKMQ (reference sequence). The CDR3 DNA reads TGTGCCAGCAGCTTAGGCCCTCGCGGGGGCGGCAATCAGCCCCAGCATTTT. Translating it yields CASSLGPRGGGNQPQHF.

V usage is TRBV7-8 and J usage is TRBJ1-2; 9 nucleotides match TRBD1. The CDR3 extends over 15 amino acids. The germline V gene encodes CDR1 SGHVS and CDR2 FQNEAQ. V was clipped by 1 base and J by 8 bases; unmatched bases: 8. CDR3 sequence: CASSLVGGQGVGYTF. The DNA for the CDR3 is TGTGCCAGCAGCTTAGTTGGGGGACAGGGCGTCGGCTACACCTTC.

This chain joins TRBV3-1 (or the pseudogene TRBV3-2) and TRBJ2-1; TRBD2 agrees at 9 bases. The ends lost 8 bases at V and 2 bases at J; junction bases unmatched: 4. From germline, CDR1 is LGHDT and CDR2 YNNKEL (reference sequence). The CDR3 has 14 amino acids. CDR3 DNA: TGTGCCAGCGGCGGGGGGGCCGCCTACAATGAGCAGTTCTTC. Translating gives CASGGGAAYNEQFF.

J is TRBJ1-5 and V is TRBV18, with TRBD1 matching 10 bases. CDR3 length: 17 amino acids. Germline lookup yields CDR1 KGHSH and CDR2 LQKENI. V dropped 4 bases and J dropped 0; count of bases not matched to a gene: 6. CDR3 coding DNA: TGTGCCAGCTCACAAGGGACAGGGGTTCGTAGCAATCAGCCCCAGCATTTT. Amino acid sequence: CASSQGTGVRSNQPQHF. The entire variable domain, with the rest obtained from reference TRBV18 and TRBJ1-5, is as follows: NAGVMQNPRHLVRRRGQEARLRCSPMKGHSHVYWYRQLPEEGLKFMVYLQKENIIDESGMPKERFSAEFPKEGPSILRIQQVVRGDSAAYFCASSQGTGVRSNQPQHFGDGTRLSIL.

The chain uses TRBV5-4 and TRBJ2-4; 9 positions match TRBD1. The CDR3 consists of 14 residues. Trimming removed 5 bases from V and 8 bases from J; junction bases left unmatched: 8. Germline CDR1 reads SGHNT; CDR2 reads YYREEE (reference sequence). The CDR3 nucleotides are TGTGCCAGCAGTCAGGGACAGGGCCCCTACATTCAGTACTTC. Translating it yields CASSQGQGPYIQYF.

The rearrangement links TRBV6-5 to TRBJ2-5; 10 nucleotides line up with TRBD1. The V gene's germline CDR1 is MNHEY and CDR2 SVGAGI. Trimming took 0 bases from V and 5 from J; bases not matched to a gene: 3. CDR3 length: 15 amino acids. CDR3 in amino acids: CASSYSTGGAETQYF. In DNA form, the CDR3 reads TGTGCCAGCAGTTACTCGACAGGGGGCGCTGAGACCCAGTACTTC.

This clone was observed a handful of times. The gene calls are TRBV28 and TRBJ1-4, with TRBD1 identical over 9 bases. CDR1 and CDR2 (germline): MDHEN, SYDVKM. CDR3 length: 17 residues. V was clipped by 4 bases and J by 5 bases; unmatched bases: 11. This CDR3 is CASSSLLQGAVNEKLFF. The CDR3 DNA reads TGTGCCAGCAGTTCCCTTCTACAGGGGGCCGTCAATGAAAAACTGTTTTTT.

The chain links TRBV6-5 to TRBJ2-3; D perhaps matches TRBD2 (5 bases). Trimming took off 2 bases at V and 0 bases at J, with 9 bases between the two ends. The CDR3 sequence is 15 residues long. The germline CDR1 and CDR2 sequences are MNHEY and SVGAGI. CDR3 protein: CASSYASSSTDTQYF. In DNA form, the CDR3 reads TGTGCCAGCAGTTACGCCTCTAGCAGCACAGATACGCAGTATTTT.

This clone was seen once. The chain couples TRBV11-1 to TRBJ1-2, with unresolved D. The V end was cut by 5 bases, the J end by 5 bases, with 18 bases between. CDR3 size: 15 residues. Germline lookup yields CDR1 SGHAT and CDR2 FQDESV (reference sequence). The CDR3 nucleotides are TGTGCCAGCAGCCCTAGCCGGACGGAGAGTTATGGCTACACCTTC. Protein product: CASSPSRTESYGYTF.

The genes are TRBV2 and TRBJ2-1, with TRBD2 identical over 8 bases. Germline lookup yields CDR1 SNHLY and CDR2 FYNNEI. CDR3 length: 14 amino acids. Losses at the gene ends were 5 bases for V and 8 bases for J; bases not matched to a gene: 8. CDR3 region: CASSPGRGSDEQFF. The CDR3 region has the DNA TGTGCCAGCAGTCCCGGGAGGGGCAGCGATGAGCAGTTCTTC.

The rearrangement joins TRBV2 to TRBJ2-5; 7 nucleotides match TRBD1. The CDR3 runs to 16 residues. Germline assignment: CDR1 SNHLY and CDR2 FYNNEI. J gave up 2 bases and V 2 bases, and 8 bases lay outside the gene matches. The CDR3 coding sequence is TGTGCCAGCAGTGAACCCCGGGGCAGGGGGCAAGAGACCCAGTACTTC. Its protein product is CASSEPRGRGQETQYF.

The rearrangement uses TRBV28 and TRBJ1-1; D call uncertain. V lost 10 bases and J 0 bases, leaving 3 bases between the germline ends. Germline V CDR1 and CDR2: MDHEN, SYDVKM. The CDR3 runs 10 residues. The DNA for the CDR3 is TGTGCCATCATGAACACTGAAGCTTTCTTT. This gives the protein CAIMNTEAFF.

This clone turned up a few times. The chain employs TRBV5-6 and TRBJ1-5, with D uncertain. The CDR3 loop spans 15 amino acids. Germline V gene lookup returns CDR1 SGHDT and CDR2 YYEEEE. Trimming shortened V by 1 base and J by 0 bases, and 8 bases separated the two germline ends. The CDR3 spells CASSLSGSSNQPQHF. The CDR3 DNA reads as TGTGCCAGCAGCTTGTCGGGGAGTAGCAATCAGCCCCAGCATTTT.